A single TCR beta chain is shown here with its context. This clonotype was observed many times. What this receptor recognizes is not known. No qualities accompany the bases; no much larger clone lies one base away. The trim is 3 bases for V and 4 bases for J, with a gap of 11 bases between the germline ends. There are 14 amino acids in the CDR3, from cysteine to phenylalanine inclusive. The entry retains the CDR3 DNA only, 42 bases that are in frame from base 1. CDR1 and CDR2 (SGDLS, YYNGEE) derive from the germline V gene. Libraries were constructed by PCR. Sequencing was performed on an Illumina HiSeq 2500. TCR library preparation used molecular barcoding, with unique molecular identifiers applied to normalize quantification of the TCRbeta repertoire. TCRdb cleaned the public reads at Q25 with fastp, built clones with MiXCR and kept in-frame beta chains. When rows share a CDR3 protein, they turn into one entry using the most common DNA and genes. The sample table holds approximately 170,000 distinct CDR3 sequences, of which around 10% were seen once. The top ten hold about 13% of the sample.

This specimen's treatment or condition label, interpreted: allogeneic hematopoietic cell transplantation with graft depleted of TCRalphabeta T cells and CD19 B cells. The children who served as transplant recipients had been given grafts of TCRalphabeta/CD19-depleted allogeneic hematopoietic cells. The data belong to a study of T-cell reconstitution after alpha-beta-depleted transplantation in children (dated by TCRdb to about 2016). At the level of the whole study: T-cell immune reconstitution after TCRalphabeta/CD19-depleted allogeneic hematopoietic cell transplantation in children was quantitatively tracked in the study by means of TCR repertoire profiling. Beyond this particular receptor, the publication reports: Over subsequent months, a decline in hyperexpanded clone frequencies was noted, and after one year, T-cell counts and TCRbeta diversity were mostly ascribed to newly produced T cells. In some patients, the high TCRbeta diversity seen at day 60 was put down to recipient T cells and intrathymic progenitors that had survived conditioning. The apparently early alphabetaT-cell count recovery about two months after transplant was reportedly dependent on only several hundred rapidly expanded clones derived from non-depleted graft cells.

Sequences were derived from PBMCs, sampled before TCRalphabeta/CD19-depleted stem cell transplant. The receptor was derived from a boy aged 2 to 9 with acute myeloid leukemia, due to receive a stem cell transplant. The chain is made from TRBV9 and TRBJ1-5; tentative D gene TRBD1, with 6 bases matching. CDR3 protein: CASSARGANQPQHF. The sequenced DNA is TGTGCCAGCAGCGCTAGGGGGGCAAATCAGCCCCAGCATTTT. The full variable domain, with segments outside the CDR3 supplied by the reference TRBV9 and TRBJ1-5 proteins, appears as DSGVTQTPKHLITATGQRVTLRCSPRSGDLSVYWYQQSLDQGLQFLIQYYNGEERAKGNILERFSAQQFPDLHSELNLSSLELGDSALYFCASSARGANQPQHFGDGTRLSIL.